The 6 T cell receptor beta chains below all came from one sample that was sequenced in a study of T cells in Graves' hyperthyroidism and ophthalmopathy. The investigators amplified TCR beta CDR3 regions from RNA transcripts. Using the HTBI primer set, a first-round RT-PCR was run on the TCR CDR3. A single record per CDR3 protein comes from TCRdb applying MiXCR to the multiplex PCR reads. The sample has 450,000 to 700,000 distinct CDR3 sequences, about half seen once. Material for sequencing was peripheral blood or thyroid tissue (not recorded which). All receptors derive from an adult woman with Graves' disease, either hyperthyroidism or ophthalmopathy (not recorded which).

This clonotype was counted at least ten times. The rearrangement joins TRBV5-8 to TRBJ1-5; TRBD1 is a possible D gene (6 bases). Germline V gene lookup returns CDR1 SGHTS and CDR2 YDEGEE. The V and J ends lost 1 base and 5 bases respectively, with 16 bases between them. The CDR3 runs 16 residues. This chain's CDR3 is CASSLLGGGGYQPQHF. In nucleotides, the CDR3 is TGTGCCAGCAGCTTGTTGGGAGGGGGGGGCTATCAGCCCCAGCATTTT. The full variable domain, rest sourced from reference TRBV5-8 and TRBJ1-5, is EAGVTQSPTHLIKTRGQQATLRCSPISGHTSVYWYQQALGLGLQFLLWYDEGEERNRGNFPPRFSGRQFPNYSSELNVNALELEDSALYLCASSLLGGGGYQPQHFGDGTRLSIL.

The V call is TRBV7-3, the J call TRBJ2-7, with 10 nucleotides matching TRBD1. With 4 bases clipped from V and 2 bases from J, the junction kept 5 bases outside the gene matches. Germline values: CDR1 SGHTA, CDR2 FQGTGA. The CDR3 has 15 amino acids. The CDR3 DNA sequence: TGTGCCAGCAGCTGGACAGGGGGAGGGACCTACGAGCAGTACTTC. Translated, it gives CASSWTGGGTYEQYF.

This clonotype was observed a handful of times. The chain carries TRBV28 and TRBJ1-2; D is unclear. The CDR3 has 14 residues. Trimming stripped 7 bases from V and 2 bases from J, with 14 bases between. CDR1 is MDHEN and CDR2 is SYDVKM in the germline V gene. The CDR3 here is CASIPGPENYGYTF. CDR3 coding DNA: TGTGCCAGCATTCCCGGGCCCGAAAACTATGGCTACACCTTC.

The chain is built from TRBV7-6 and TRBJ2-5; D might be TRBD1 (7 bases). Germline V gene sequence: CDR1 SGHVS, CDR2 FNYEAQ. Deletions cut 1 base from V and 4 bases from J, with 10 bases between. CDR3 size: 14 residues. The CDR3 region has the DNA TGTGCCAGCAGCTTAGAGCAGGGGGGAGAGACCCAGTACTTC. This gives the protein CASSLEQGGETQYF.

The chain couples TRBV29-1 to TRBJ2-7; D is ambiguous. V was cut by 4 bases and J by 5 bases, with 12 bases left in between. Germline loops: CDR1 SQVTM, CDR2 ANQGSEA. The CDR3 sequence is 12 residues long. CDR3 amino acids: CSVVGFGNEQYF. The CDR3 DNA follows: TGCAGCGTTGTAGGGTTTGGGAACGAGCAGTACTTC.

The chain couples TRBV25-1 to TRBJ2-7, with D possibly matching TRBD2 (6 bases). There are 15 residues in the CDR3. Trimming stripped 3 bases from V and 5 bases from J, with 17 bases between. The germline gives CDR1 MGHDK, CDR2 SYGVNS. CDR3 bases: TGTGCCAGCAGTGACGAGCGGGCCCTGGCCAACGAGCAGTACTTC. As protein: CASSDERALANEQYF.